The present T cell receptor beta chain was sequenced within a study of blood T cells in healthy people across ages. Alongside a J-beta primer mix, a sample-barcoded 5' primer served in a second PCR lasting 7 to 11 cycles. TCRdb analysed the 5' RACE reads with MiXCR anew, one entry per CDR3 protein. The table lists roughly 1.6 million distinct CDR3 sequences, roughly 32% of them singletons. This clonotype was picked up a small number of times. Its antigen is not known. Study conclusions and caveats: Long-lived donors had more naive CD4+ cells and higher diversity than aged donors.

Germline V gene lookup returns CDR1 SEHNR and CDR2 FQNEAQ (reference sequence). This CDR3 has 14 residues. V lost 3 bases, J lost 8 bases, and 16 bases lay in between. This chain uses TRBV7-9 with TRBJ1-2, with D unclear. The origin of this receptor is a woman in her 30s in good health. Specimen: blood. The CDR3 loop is CASSFGELNRGYTF. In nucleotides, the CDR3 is TGTGCCAGCAGCTTCGGCGAGCTCAATCGGGGCTACACCTTC.